This T cell receptor beta chain was recovered during a study of cytomegalovirus exposure and HLA in healthy donors. V lost 0 bases and J 2 bases, leaving 11 bases between the germline ends. There are 16 residues in the CDR3. Looked up from germline, CDR1 is ENHRY and CDR2 is SYGVKD. Findings and caveats of the study: High sensitivity and specificity were reportedly achieved when the classifier diagnosed cytomegalovirus status. In vitro assays verified that three CMV-associated chains recognized CMV antigens specifically. There were some public TCRs occurring in many donors, but most TCR sequences were rare.

TCRdb keeps only in-frame clones here, not all; method: immunoSEQ multiplex PCR. The profile shows some 110,000 clones, about 82% of them singletons. As to this clone: Antigen: not known.

The sequenced sample consisted of PBMCs. The genes are TRBV10-3 and TRBJ2-1; possible D gene TRBD2, 6 bases. This TCR was recovered from a young man in good health and CMV-seronegative. The CDR3 sequence is CAISESRAGPYNEQFF. The CDR3 DNA reads as TGTGCCATCAGTGAGTCTCGTGCGGGACCCTACAATGAGCAGTTCTTC.